This paragraph reports one TCR beta chain. Sequenced by immunoSEQ multiplex PCR; TCRdb stores in-frame clones only, minus some. This sample yields around 200,000 clones, of which about 88% are seen a single time; about 7% belongs to the top ten. This sample was included in a study of blood T cell repertoires in COVID-19. This sequence originates from an elderly woman in a cohort sampled during active or convalescent COVID-19. Sequencing input: peripheral blood.

Here the CDR3 reads CATSRDPPKGGTEAFF. Here the CDR3 DNA reads TGTGCCACCAGCAGAGATCCCCCAAAGGGGGGGACTGAAGCTTTCTTT. J is TRBJ1-1 and V is TRBV15, with D perhaps TRBD1 (6 bases). The CDR3 loop spans 16 amino acids. Looked up from germline, CDR1 is LNHNV and CDR2 is YYDKDF (reference sequence). Deletions cut 0 bases from V and 5 bases from J, with 16 bases between.